This T cell receptor beta chain is from a study of T cell responses to AZD1222 COVID-19 vaccine. Study-level findings and limits: Among spike-specific TCRs, nearly half reportedly target unmutated variant regions.

Clones were sequenced by immunoSEQ multiplex PCR, and TCRdb holds only the in-frame ones, with some missing. The sample has approximately 130,000 clones; 85% to 90% are singletons. V lost 8 bases, J lost 7 bases, and 7 bases stayed unmatched. From germline, CDR1 is MGHRA and CDR2 YSYEKL. This CDR3 region has 13 residues. With respect to this clone: Its antigen is not identified.

The V gene is TRBV4-1, the J gene TRBJ1-4; TRBD1 agrees at 7 bases. The clonotype comes from an adult who received the AZD1222 COVID-19 vaccine. The material sequenced was peripheral blood, taken 28 days after the second AZD1222 dose. The CDR3 coding sequence is TGCGCCAGCCTAGGGGGCGCGGGTGAAAAACTGTTTTTT. Its protein product is CASLGGAGEKLFF.